This T cell receptor (beta chain) comes out of a study of PD-L1 blockade in urothelial cancer. Across the whole study: Every 3 weeks, patients received intravenous atezolizumab 1,200 mg, beginning 2014. Between 0 and 3 prior chemotherapy regimens had been given to patients. The median number of T cells present in blood samples was 140,000 to 150,000.

The CDR3 has 14 amino acids. V lost 5 bases, J lost 1 base, and 3 bases stayed unmatched. Germline lookup yields CDR1 SEHNR and CDR2 FQNEAQ (reference sequence). Sequencing was performed with immunoSEQ multiplex PCR; in TCRdb, only in-frame clones are kept and a portion is missing. This table holds 70,000 to 80,000 clones, around 81% found once. The sample's time point: pretreatment peripheral blood. Samples were collected from each patient before treatment and during treatment. Each patient gave between 1 and 8 of them in total. This material consisted of PBMCs, taken around atezolizumab (anti-PD-L1) treatment. This TCR derives from a man between 35 and 55 years old with urothelial cancer. V gene TRBV7-9 combines with J gene TRBJ2-3, with 7 nucleotides matching TRBD2. CDR3 coding DNA: TGTGCCAGCAGCCCGGGGGGAGGCACAGATACGCAGTATTTT. It yields the protein CASSPGGGTDTQYF.